This T cell receptor (beta chain) is drawn from a study of shared clonotypes between healthy human individuals. For the study at large: Three plates were used per donor for CD4 naive, three for CD4 memory, two for CD8 naive and one for CD8 memory. The study, taken as a whole, reports: Only blood was sampled, and tissue TCR repertoires likely differ from blood ones. It was the non-shared clonotypes that had lower generation probabilities than clonotypes shared by all four donors. Of the naive CD4 clonotypes, roughly 5.5% were shared across a few donors.

Naive-designated CD8 cells lacked CD45RO, were positively enriched for CCR7, and omitted terminally differentiated effector memory CD45RA+ cells. On this clone: Its antigen remains unknown.

Trimming removed 2 bases from V and 1 base from J; junction bases left unmatched: 4. The CDR3 is 16 amino acids. Germline V gene data show CDR1 as MNHNS and CDR2 as SASEGT. Sequencing used immunoSEQ multiplex PCR; TCRdb keeps in-frame clones, though not all of them. Altogether millions of clones are present, roughly 95% being singletons, with the ten largest covering roughly 1%. The chain carries TRBV6-1 and TRBJ1-5; 8 bases align to TRBD1. Specimen: naive CD8+ T cells sorted from blood. This TCR came from a man aged 18 to 35 in good health. The CDR3 nucleotides read TGTGCCAGCAGTGAACCAACAGGGGGAAGCAATCAGCCCCAGCATTTT. Translation: CASSEPTGGSNQPQHF.